This record covers a single T cell receptor beta chain. V lost 0 bases to trimming and J lost 1 base, with 10 bases between them. The CDR3 extends over 16 amino acids. Germline lookup yields CDR1 KGHSH and CDR2 LQKENI. This entry comes from a study of T cell changes during pregnancy in multiple sclerosis. Measured with immunoSEQ multiplex PCR; TCRdb has only the in-frame clones, and not every one. The sample holds approximately 84,000 clones; 94% are singletons and the top ten take 2% to 3%. The sample consisted of peripheral blood, taken in the third trimester of pregnancy. The TCR originated in a female donor with multiple sclerosis, enrolled in a pregnancy study. The chain joins TRBV18 to TRBJ1-5; weak D call: TRBD1 (5 bases). CDR3 nucleotides: TGTGCCAGCTCACCACCGAACCAGGGAAGCAATCAGCCCCAGCATTTT. Translating it yields CASSPPNQGSNQPQHF.